Listed below are T cell receptor beta chains from one sample, sequenced in a study of regulatory T cells in long-lasting Graves disease. In TCRdb, the multiplex PCR reads were re-called with MiXCR into one record per CDR3 protein. The sample includes about 620,000 distinct CDR3 sequences, 15% to 20% of them seen just once. These data also formed part of another study, on T cells in Graves' hyperthyroidism and ophthalmopathy.

This specimen was peripheral blood mononuclear cells (PBMCs), taken at new diagnosis, from a patient treated with antithyroid drugs. These receptors all stem from a young woman with Graves disease. CDR3s include the opening cysteine and the closing phenylalanine or tryptophan. D genes are given only for firm matches. Not all rows give a size; the values are once, few, many and, for expanded clones, a class.

>TRBV20-1|many|TRBD2|TRBJ2-7
TGCAGTGCTGCCGGGACTAGCGGAGAGGCCAACGAGCAGTACTTC
CSAAGTSGEANEQYF
>TRBV6-5|few|.|TRBJ1-5
TGTGCCAGCAGTTCCAACCCGCGGTGGGGGGAGCCCCAGCATTTT
CASSSNPRWGEPQHF
>TRBV5-6|once|.|TRBJ2-1
TGTGCCAGCAGCATAAGTGGGGGGGCATACAATGAGCAGTTCTTC
CASSISGGAYNEQFF
>TRBV29-1|few|.|TRBJ2-3
TGCAGCGTTGAAGGAAACACAGATACGCAGTATTTT
CSVEGNTDTQYF
>TRBV20-1|many|TRBD2|TRBJ2-1
TGCAGTGCTAGAGTTACTAGCGGGAGGGAGAGCTCCTACAATGAGCAGTTCTTC
CSARVTSGRESSYNEQFF
>TRBV27|few|.|TRBJ2-7
TGTGCCAGCAGTTTCCGATTCTACGAGCAGTACTTC
CASSFRFYEQYF
>TRBV2|.|.|TRBJ1-3
TGTGCCAGCAGCTTAGCGATGGGACACACTTCTGGAAACACCATATATTTT
CASSLAMGHTSGNTIYF
>TRBV6-1|many|.|TRBJ1-5
TGTGCCAGCACCTACGGAGGGGAAGTTTCTCAGCCCCAGCATTTT
CASTYGGEVSQPQHF
>TRBV20-1|few|.|TRBJ1-1
TGCAGTGCTAGAGGACAGCTGAACACTGAAGCTTTCTTT
CSARGQLNTEAFF
>TRBV28|.|TRBD2|TRBJ2-7
TGTGCCAGCAGTTTTACAGCGGGGGTACAGTCCTACGAGCAGTACTTC
CASSFTAGVQSYEQYF
>TRBV11-2|.|TRBD1|TRBJ2-5
TGTGCCAGCAGCCCGCAGGGGGAGCTCCTCGTTCAGGAGACCCAGTACTTC
CASSPQGELLVQETQYF
>TRBV20-1|.|.|TRBJ2-5
TGCAGTGCTAGTTGGGGACCCCAGGAGACCCAGTACTTC
CSASWGPQETQYF
>TRBV20-1|few|TRBD1|TRBJ2-4
TGCAGTGCTAGAGGAGAGGGACAGGGCAAAAACATTCAGTACTTC
CSARGEGQGKNIQYF
>TRBV7-3|few|TRBD1|TRBJ1-1
TGTGCCAGCAGCGAAACAGGGGGCGCTTCTCATGAAGCTTTCTTT
CASSETGGASHEAFF
>TRBV6-1|many|.|TRBJ1-2
TGTGCCAGCAGTGACACAGGAGTCGCTGGGTACACCTTC
CASSDTGVAGYTF
>TRBV7-8|few|.|TRBJ2-5
TGTGCCAGCAGCTTAGTCCCCCAAGAGACCCAGTACTTC
CASSLVPQETQYF
>TRBV7-2|many|.|TRBJ1-6
TGTGCCAGCAGCACCGAGGGTTACTTCACGGCGACCTATAATTCACCCCTCCACTTT
CASSTEGYFTATYNSPLHF
>TRBV6-5|few|.|TRBJ2-3
TGTGCCAGCAGTTACCGGGCTAGCGGCACAGATACGCAGTATTTT
CASSYRASGTDTQYF
>TRBV7-2|.|TRBD2|TRBJ2-7
TGTGCCAGCAGCTCCCGACTAGCGGGGAGCTCCTACGAGCAGTACTTC
CASSSRLAGSSYEQYF
>TRBV9|few|TRBD1|TRBJ1-2
TGTGCCAGCAGCGTCGGAGGGACAGGGAGATATGGCTACACCTTC
CASSVGGTGRYGYTF
>TRBV5-1|many|TRBD1|TRBJ1-1
TGCGCCAGCAGCTCGGAGGGGGCGGGTAACACTGAAGCTTTCTTT
CASSSEGAGNTEAFF
>TRBV7-2|many|TRBD2|TRBJ2-1
TGTGCCAGCAGCTTTGGGACTAGCGGGAGGAATGAGCAGTTCTTC
CASSFGTSGRNEQFF
>TRBV10-3|many|.|TRBJ1-5
TGTGCCATCAGTGAGTCGGGTTTGGGGGAGCCCCAGCATTTT
CAISESGLGEPQHF
>TRBV9|.|.|TRBJ2-3
TGTGCCAGCAGCGTAGCCCCTCCGTCAAATACGCAGTATTTT
CASSVAPPSNTQYF
>TRBV7-2|few|.|TRBJ2-5
TGTGCCAGCAGCTTAGCGAGGTCTAGAGGGTTGTACCAAGAGGCCCAGTACTTC
CASSLARSRGLYQEAQYF
>TRBV4-1|.|.|TRBJ1-1
TGCGCCAGCAGCCAAGAAGAAACGACGGGTGCTTTCTTT
CASSQEETTGAFF
>TRBV3-1|.|TRBD1|TRBJ1-5
TGTGCCAGCAGCCAAGGACAGGGTATGGGTCAGCCCCAGCATTTT
CASSQGQGMGQPQHF
>TRBV20-1|.|.|TRBJ1-3
TGCAGTGCTAGAGAGGCTCGGGCCTCTGGAAACACCATATATTTT
CSAREARASGNTIYF
>TRBV19|.|.|TRBJ1-1
TGTGCCAGTAGTATTGGGTCGGTCCTTGGCCTACTGAACACTGAAGCTTTCTTT
CASSIGSVLGLLNTEAFF
>TRBV28|many|.|TRBJ1-5
TGTGCCAGCAGTCCAGGGTTTCAGCCCCAGCATTTT
CASSPGFQPQHF
>TRBV2|many|TRBD1|TRBJ2-7
TGTGCCAGCAGTGAAGGAATGGGACAGGGTTACGAGCAGTACTTC
CASSEGMGQGYEQYF
>TRBV24-1|.|TRBD2|TRBJ2-1
TGTGCCACCAGTGACCCTACTAGCGGGAATGTCAATGAGCAGTTCTTC
CATSDPTSGNVNEQFF
>TRBV20-1|.|TRBD2|TRBJ2-1
TGCAGTGCTGGAGTGGGTCGCGGGAGCCCTCCCTACAATGAGCAGTTCTTC
CSAGVGRGSPPYNEQFF
>TRBV6-2/TRBV6-3|.|.|TRBJ1-2
TGTGCCAGCAGTTACGGTCCGGCGGCAGAACTTTATGGCTACACCTTC
CASSYGPAAELYGYTF
>TRBV7-3|many|.|TRBJ2-3
TGTGCCAGCAGCTTAATCAGGGGCACAGATACGCAGTATTTT
CASSLIRGTDTQYF
>TRBV3-1|many|TRBD2|TRBJ2-1
TGTGCCAGCAGCTCCCGAGGACTAGCGGAAAACAATGAGCAGTTCTTC
CASSSRGLAENNEQFF
>TRBV7-2|many|TRBD1|TRBJ1-1
TGTGCCAGCAGCTTCCTTCCCGGGACAGGGGAAGGGGCTTTCTTT
CASSFLPGTGEGAFF
>TRBV18|many|.|TRBJ1-1
TGTGCCAGCTCACCATCGAACTACAGGGCGAGGACTGAAGCTTTCTTT
CASSPSNYRARTEAFF
>TRBV19|.|TRBD2|TRBJ2-1
TGTGCCACCCGAAGCCCTAGCGGGAGTATGAATGAGCAGTTCTTC
CATRSPSGSMNEQFF
>TRBV5-6|few|TRBD1|TRBJ1-2
TGTGCCACCTGGACAGGGCGAAGTGGCTACACCTTC
CATWTGRSGYTF
>TRBV20-1|many|TRBD1|TRBJ2-5
TGCAGTGCTGGAAGACAGGGGGAGACCCAGTACTTC
CSAGRQGETQYF
>TRBV2|.|TRBD1|TRBJ1-2
TGTGCCAGCAGGACACAGGGGTGGGAAGGCTACACCTTC
CASRTQGWEGYTF
>TRBV29-1|many|TRBD1|TRBJ2-2
TGCAGCGTTTGGGACAGGCTCACCGGGGAGCTGTTTTTT
CSVWDRLTGELFF
>TRBV3-1|many|.|TRBJ1-1
TGTGCCAGCAGCCGACGACAGGCAACTGAAGCTTTCTTT
CASSRRQATEAFF
>TRBV6-1|.|.|TRBJ1-5
TGTGCCAGCAGTGAAGGAAGCAGGGTTGGACAGCCCCAGCATTTT
CASSEGSRVGQPQHF
>TRBV9|.|.|TRBJ1-2
TGTGCCAGCAGCGGACGACAGGTCGCGGCTGGCTACACCTTC
CASSGRQVAAGYTF
>TRBV20-1|many|TRBD2|TRBJ2-3
TGCAGTGTCGCCCCGACTAGCTCACGTACAGATACGCAGTATTTT
CSVAPTSSRTDTQYF
>TRBV11-2|many|.|TRBJ2-2
TGTGCCAGCAGCTTAGACGTCGGGGAGCTGTTTTTT
CASSLDVGELFF
>TRBV20-1|.|.|TRBJ2-3
TGCAGTGCTAGGCTCCCCGAGGAAGATACGCAGTATTTT
CSARLPEEDTQYF
>TRBV7-9|.|.|TRBJ2-7
TGTGCCAGCAGCTTAGGGCGGGGCGTGGAGCAGTACTTC
CASSLGRGVEQYF
>TRBV20-1|.|.|TRBJ1-1
TGCAGTGCTAGAGATCGGGTGGTATACACTGAAGCTTTCTTT
CSARDRVVYTEAFF
>TRBV6-1|few|.|TRBJ2-1
TGTGCCAGCAGTGCCAATCTCGCCGGTGGAATGAAGCAGTTCTTC
CASSANLAGGMKQFF